This is a list of T cell receptor beta chains from one sample in a study of OX40 agonist ivuxolimab in advanced cancers. Produced via immunoSEQ multiplex PCR; TCRdb's table is partial and in-frame only. The sample lists approximately 60,000 clones; approximately 82% were seen once. Sample: CD4+ or CD8+ T cells sorted from blood, taken in a trial of the OX40 agonist ivuxolimab. The receptors were gathered from an adult with an advanced solid tumor such as melanoma, head and neck, liver or kidney cancer. CDR3s include the opening cysteine and the closing phenylalanine or tryptophan. A D gene is named only where the DNA matches it firmly. Clone size is shown for a subset of rows, as once, few, many or a class of expanded clone.

D gene: TRBD2
V gene: TRBV5-4
J gene: TRBJ2-1
clone size: -
CDR3 DNA: TGTGCCAGCAGCTCGGGACTAGCGGGGGATTACAATGAGCAGTTCTTC
CDR3 protein: CASSSGLAGDYNEQFF

D gene: -
V gene: TRBV19
J gene: TRBJ2-2
clone size: few
CDR3 DNA: TGTGCCAGTAGTATCGGCAACACCGGGGAGCTGTTTTTT
CDR3 protein: CASSIGNTGELFF

D gene: -
V gene: TRBV2
J gene: TRBJ1-2
clone size: -
CDR3 DNA: TGTGCCAGCAGTGATGCTTACAGGAGCTATGGCTACACCTTC
CDR3 protein: CASSDAYRSYGYTF

D gene: -
V gene: TRBV30
J gene: TRBJ2-5
clone size: -
CDR3 DNA: TGTGCCTGCTCGTCGGGGTACCAAGAGACCCAGTACTTC
CDR3 protein: CACSSGYQETQYF

D gene: -
V gene: TRBV7-9
J gene: TRBJ1-1
clone size: -
CDR3 DNA: TGTGCCAGCAGCCCAAAACAGAGACTGTCAACTGAAGCTTTCTTT
CDR3 protein: CASSPKQRLSTEAFF

D gene: TRBD1
V gene: TRBV11-3
J gene: TRBJ1-1
clone size: -
CDR3 DNA: TGTGCCAGCAGCCCCCGGACAGGGGGGTTTGAAGCTTTCTTT
CDR3 protein: CASSPRTGGFEAFF

D gene: -
V gene: TRBV11-3
J gene: TRBJ2-7
clone size: once
CDR3 DNA: TGTGCCAGCAGCTTTCTTCCCGCGCACGAGCAGTACTTC
CDR3 protein: CASSFLPAHEQYF

D gene: -
V gene: TRBV27
J gene: TRBJ2-6
clone size: -
CDR3 DNA: TGTGCCAGCAGTCTATGGGGGGCGCGATTATCTGGGGCCAACGTCCTGACTTTC
CDR3 protein: CASSLWGARLSGANVLTF

D gene: TRBD1
V gene: TRBV5-4
J gene: TRBJ2-6
clone size: -
CDR3 DNA: TGTGCCAGCAGCTTGGGACAGGGGACCCGGACTGGGGCCAACGTCCTGACTTTC
CDR3 protein: CASSLGQGTRTGANVLTF

D gene: -
V gene: TRBV7-8
J gene: TRBJ2-2
clone size: once
CDR3 DNA: TGTGCCAGCAGCTTCCCCGGGTCGAACACCGGGGAGCTGTTTTTT
CDR3 protein: CASSFPGSNTGELFF

D gene: TRBD1
V gene: TRBV7-9
J gene: TRBJ1-1
clone size: -
CDR3 DNA: TGTGCCAGCAGTGCAGGGGGGCATGGAACTGAAGCTTTCTTT
CDR3 protein: CASSAGGHGTEAFF

D gene: TRBD1
V gene: TRBV18
J gene: TRBJ1-5
clone size: -
CDR3 DNA: TGTGCCAGCTCACGAGAACAGGGGGTCGGTCAGCCCCAGCATTTT
CDR3 protein: CASSREQGVGQPQHF

D gene: -
V gene: TRBV10-3
J gene: TRBJ1-1
clone size: few
CDR3 DNA: TGTGCCATCACCGCGATCGAGAACACTGAAGCTTTCTTT
CDR3 protein: CAITAIENTEAFF

D gene: -
V gene: TRBV11-2
J gene: TRBJ2-3
clone size: -
CDR3 DNA: TGTGCCAGCAGCCCGTACGGAGATACGCAGTATTTT
CDR3 protein: CASSPYGDTQYF

D gene: TRBD2
V gene: TRBV6-1
J gene: TRBJ2-7
clone size: -
CDR3 DNA: TGTGCCAGCAGTGTTAGGCTAGCGGGGGCCCAATCCTACGAGCAGTACTTC
CDR3 protein: CASSVRLAGAQSYEQYF

D gene: TRBD1
V gene: TRBV5-1
J gene: TRBJ2-7
clone size: -
CDR3 DNA: TGCGCCAGCAGCATTCAGACAGGGGGCCCCTACGAGCAGTACTTC
CDR3 protein: CASSIQTGGPYEQYF

D gene: TRBD1
V gene: TRBV4-3
J gene: TRBJ2-7
clone size: -
CDR3 DNA: TGCGCCAGCAGCCTATCGAGGCAGGGGGCCTACGAGCAGTACTTC
CDR3 protein: CASSLSRQGAYEQYF

D gene: -
V gene: TRBV6-5
J gene: TRBJ1-5
clone size: -
CDR3 DNA: TGTGCCAGCAGTTACTCGGCAGTAAGCAATCAGCCCCAGCATTTT
CDR3 protein: CASSYSAVSNQPQHF

D gene: -
V gene: TRBV2
J gene: TRBJ2-2
clone size: -
CDR3 DNA: TGTGCCAGCAGTGAATTTGGGAAACCCGGGGAGCTGTTTTTT
CDR3 protein: CASSEFGKPGELFF

D gene: -
V gene: TRBV7-8
J gene: TRBJ2-3
clone size: -
CDR3 DNA: TGTGCCAGCAGCTTACCGGGAGCGGCCACAGATACGCAGTATTTT
CDR3 protein: CASSLPGAATDTQYF

D gene: TRBD2
V gene: TRBV6-4
J gene: TRBJ2-5
clone size: -
CDR3 DNA: TGTGCCAGCAGTGACTCGGGGGGGGGCCAAGAGACCCAGTACTTC
CDR3 protein: CASSDSGGGQETQYF

D gene: -
V gene: TRBV6-6
J gene: TRBJ1-5
clone size: -
CDR3 DNA: TGTGCCAGCAGTTTGGGGGGCATCAGAGCAAATCAGCCCCAGCATTTT
CDR3 protein: CASSLGGIRANQPQHF

D gene: TRBD1
V gene: TRBV11-2
J gene: TRBJ1-2
clone size: -
CDR3 DNA: TGTGCCAGCAGCCCCCAACAGGGGGAGGGCACCTTC
CDR3 protein: CASSPQQGEGTF